These 15 T cell receptor beta chains share one sample of origin, sequenced in a study of Graves' ophthalmopathy and Graves' hyperthyroidism. TCR beta CDR3 amplification used RNA transcripts. An initial RT-PCR round employing HTBI primers preceded a second-round multiplex PCR. One entry per CDR3 protein results from TCRdb running MiXCR on the multiplex PCR reads. The profile shows 600,000 to 700,000 distinct CDR3 sequences, just over 40% of them singletons. What was sequenced was peripheral blood. The source of these receptors is an adult man with Graves' ophthalmopathy.

This clonotype was recorded at least ten times. The CDR3 bases are TGTGCCATCAGTGACGAACAGGGGCCCCTCTATGGCTACACCTTC. Its protein product is CAISDEQGPLYGYTF. The chain carries TRBV10-3 and TRBJ1-2; TRBD1 matches 7 bases. Trimming at V came to 3 bases and at J to 4 bases, leaving 8 bases not matched to a gene. The germline gives CDR1 ENHRY, CDR2 SYGVKD. This CDR3 is 15 amino acids long.

This clonotype was seen many times. The gene calls are TRBV25-1 and TRBJ2-7; D is uncertain. Trimming shortened V by 6 bases and J by 1 base, and 10 bases separated the two germline ends. The germline V gene has CDR1 MGHDK and CDR2 SYGVNS. The CDR3 is made up of 13 amino acids. The CDR3: CASSPPGSYEQYF. The CDR3 bases are TGTGCCAGCAGCCCCCCCGGGTCCTACGAGCAGTACTTC.

V usage is TRBV10-3 and J usage is TRBJ2-6, with D possibly matching TRBD2 (5 bases). Trimming took 5 bases from V and 4 from J, leaving 21 bases between them. Germline V gene lookup returns CDR1 ENHRY and CDR2 SYGVKD. This CDR3 comprises 18 residues. The CDR3 bases are TGTGCCATCAGTTACGCGTCGTTTGAGGGAACCGGGGCCAACGTCCTGACTTTC. This translates into CAISYASFEGTGANVLTF.

The chain links TRBV6-1 to TRBJ1-2; no clear D. Per the germline V gene, CDR1 is MNHNS and CDR2 is SASEGT. V dropped 1 base and J dropped 4 bases, with 7 bases sitting between them. The CDR3 consists of 13 residues. CDR3 amino acids: CASSEEWGYGYTF. CDR3 coding DNA: TGTGCCAGCAGTGAAGAGTGGGGCTATGGCTACACCTTC.

This clonotype was seen many times. The rearrangement uses TRBV5-5 and TRBJ1-1; tentatively, D is TRBD1 (5 bases). Germline CDR1 reads SGHKS; CDR2 reads YYEKEE (reference sequence). The CDR3 length is 11 residues. V lost 4 bases and J 7 bases, leaving 8 bases between the germline ends. Written as DNA, the CDR3 is TGTGCCAGCAGCGGACAAAATGAAGCTTTCTTT. This gives the protein CASSGQNEAFF.

This clonotype was observed many times. This chain joins TRBV2 and TRBJ1-1; TRBD1 might be the D (5 bases). The V and J ends lost 0 bases and 4 bases respectively, with 9 bases between them. Germline CDR1 SNHLY, CDR2 FYNNEI. CDR3 length equals 14 residues. The CDR3 DNA reads as TGTGCCAGCAGTGAAGCCCGGGGCCTCACTGAAGCTTTCTTT. Residues: CASSEARGLTEAFF.

The chain links TRBV10-3 to TRBJ2-5, with D tentatively TRBD2 (8 bases). The V and J ends lost 10 bases and 5 bases respectively, with 32 bases between them. The germline V gene has CDR1 ENHRY and CDR2 SYGVKD. The CDR3 covers 18 residues. CDR3 in DNA: TGTGCCACTCGACAGGGTTCGAACACTGAAGCGGGGGATGAGACCCAGTACTTC. Its protein is CATRQGSNTEAGDETQYF.

This clonotype was seen at least ten times. J is TRBJ1-2 and V is TRBV7-9, with D unclear. Germline CDR1 reads SEHNR; CDR2 reads FQNEAQ (reference sequence). This CDR3 contains 12 residues. V lost 2 bases and J lost 3, with 4 bases in between. CDR3 bases: TGTGCCAGCAGCTTAACCCACTATGGCTACACCTTC. Protein sequence: CASSLTHYGYTF.

V and J are TRBV7-2 and TRBJ2-5; D gene ambiguous. The germline V gene has CDR1 SGHTA and CDR2 FQGNSA. CDR3 length equals 15 residues. V lost 6 bases and J 0 bases, leaving 14 bases between the germline ends. CDR3 DNA sequence: TGTGCCAGCAGTTACTCGGGCAGAAACCAAGAGACCCAGTACTTC. Translated, it gives CASSYSGRNQETQYF.

This chain uses TRBV19 with TRBJ2-5; D assignment may be TRBD1 or TRBD2 (5 bases each). Trimming cost V 6 bases and J 5 bases, with 13 bases left between them. The CDR3 sequence is 13 residues long. Per germline, CDR1 LNHDA and CDR2 SQIVND (reference sequence). DNA of the CDR3: TGTGCCAGTAGACGGGGCGCGTGGGAGACCCAGTACTTC. This sequence encodes CASRRGAWETQYF.

This clonotype has a handful of counts. The V and J genes are TRBV6-5 and TRBJ1-1; tentative D call: TRBD1 (6 bases). The CDR3 has 14 amino acids. In germline, CDR1 is MNHEY, CDR2 SVGAGI. V was clipped by 3 bases and J by 4 bases, with 12 bases between them. As DNA, the CDR3 is TGTGCCAGCAGTTATATAGGGGGGCGCACTGAAGCTTTCTTT. As protein: CASSYIGGRTEAFF.

This clonotype has just a few counts. This chain links TRBV10-3 with TRBJ2-7; D call uncertain. With 0 bases removed from V and 2 bases from J, the gap between germline ends came to 5 bases. Germline CDR1 ENHRY, CDR2 SYGVKD. The CDR3 loop spans 13 amino acids. CDR3 residues: CAISESSTYEQYF. DNA of the CDR3: TGTGCCATCAGTGAGTCGAGTACCTACGAGCAGTACTTC.

This clonotype has only a few counts. This chain links TRBV7-2 with TRBJ2-7; maybe TRBD2 (6 bases). The CDR3 extends over 15 amino acids. V gave up 5 bases and J gave up 4 bases, with 18 bases separating them. Germline lookup yields CDR1 SGHTA and CDR2 FQGNSA. The CDR3, as DNA: TGTGCCAGCAGCCCGGAACCCGGGACTTTTTACGAGCAGTACTTC. This gives the protein CASSPEPGTFYEQYF.

V and J are TRBV12-5 and TRBJ2-1; 7 bases map to TRBD1. This CDR3 is 14 amino acids long. V lost 5 bases to trimming and J lost 2 bases; unmatched junction nucleotides: 3. Germline assignment: CDR1 LGHNT and CDR2 FRNRAP. CDR3 amino acids: CASGPGTAYNEQFF. CDR3 nucleotides: TGTGCTAGTGGTCCTGGGACAGCCTACAATGAGCAGTTCTTC.

In its sample, this clonotype was seen many times. J is TRBJ1-1 and V is TRBV6-5; D is ambiguous. Germline V gene data show CDR1 as MNHEY and CDR2 as SVGAGI. Trimming left V 0 bases short and J 6 bases short, with 8 bases between. The CDR3 is 13 residues long. The CDR3 nucleotides are TGTGCCAGCAGTTACTCGGGGAAACCTGAAGCTTTCTTT. It yields the protein CASSYSGKPEAFF.